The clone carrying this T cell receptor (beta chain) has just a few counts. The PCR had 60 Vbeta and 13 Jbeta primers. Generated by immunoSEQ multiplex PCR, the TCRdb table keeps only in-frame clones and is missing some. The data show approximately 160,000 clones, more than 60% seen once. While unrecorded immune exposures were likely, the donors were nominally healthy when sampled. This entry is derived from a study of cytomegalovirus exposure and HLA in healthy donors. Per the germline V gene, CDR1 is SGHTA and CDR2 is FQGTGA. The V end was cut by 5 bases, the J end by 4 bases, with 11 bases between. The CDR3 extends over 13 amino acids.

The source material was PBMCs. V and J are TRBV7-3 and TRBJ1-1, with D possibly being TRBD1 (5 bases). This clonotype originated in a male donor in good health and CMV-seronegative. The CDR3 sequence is CASSGLGGTEAFF. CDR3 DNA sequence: TGTGCCAGCAGCGGTCTCGGGGGCACTGAAGCTTTCTTT.